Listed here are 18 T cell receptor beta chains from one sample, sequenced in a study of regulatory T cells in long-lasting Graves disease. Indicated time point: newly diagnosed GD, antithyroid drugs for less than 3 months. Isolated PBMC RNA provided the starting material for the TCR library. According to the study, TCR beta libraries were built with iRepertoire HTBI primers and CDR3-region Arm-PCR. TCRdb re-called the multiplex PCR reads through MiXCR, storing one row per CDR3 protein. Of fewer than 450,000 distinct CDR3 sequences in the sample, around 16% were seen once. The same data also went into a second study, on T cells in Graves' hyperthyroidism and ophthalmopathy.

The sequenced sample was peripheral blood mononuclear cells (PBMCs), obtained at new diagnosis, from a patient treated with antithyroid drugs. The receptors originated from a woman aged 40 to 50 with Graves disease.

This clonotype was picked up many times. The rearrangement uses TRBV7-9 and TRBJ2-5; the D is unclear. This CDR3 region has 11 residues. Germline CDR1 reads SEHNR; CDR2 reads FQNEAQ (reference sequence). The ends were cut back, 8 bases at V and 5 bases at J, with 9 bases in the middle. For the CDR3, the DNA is TGTGCCAGCGAAACTGGGGAGACCCAGTACTTC. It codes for CASETGETQYF.

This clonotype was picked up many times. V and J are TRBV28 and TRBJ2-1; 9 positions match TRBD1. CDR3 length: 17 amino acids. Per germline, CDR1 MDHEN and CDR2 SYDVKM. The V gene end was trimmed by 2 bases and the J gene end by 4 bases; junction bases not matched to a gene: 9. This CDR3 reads CASSLTHRGRGYNEQFF. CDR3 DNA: TGTGCCAGCAGTTTAACCCACAGGGGGCGCGGGTACAATGAGCAGTTCTTC.

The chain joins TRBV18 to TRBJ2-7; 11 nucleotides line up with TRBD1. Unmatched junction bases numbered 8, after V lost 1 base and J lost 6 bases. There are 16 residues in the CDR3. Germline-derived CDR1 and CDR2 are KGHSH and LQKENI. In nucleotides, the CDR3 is TGTGCCAGCTCACCACGTCCGGGACAGGGGGGAGGCGAGCAGTACTTC. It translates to CASSPRPGQGGGEQYF.

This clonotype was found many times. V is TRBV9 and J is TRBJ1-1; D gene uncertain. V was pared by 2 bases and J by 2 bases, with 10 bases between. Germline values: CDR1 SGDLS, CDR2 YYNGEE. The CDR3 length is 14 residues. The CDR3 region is CASSVRQFNTEAFF. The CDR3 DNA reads TGTGCCAGCAGCGTCAGGCAGTTTAACACTGAAGCTTTCTTT.

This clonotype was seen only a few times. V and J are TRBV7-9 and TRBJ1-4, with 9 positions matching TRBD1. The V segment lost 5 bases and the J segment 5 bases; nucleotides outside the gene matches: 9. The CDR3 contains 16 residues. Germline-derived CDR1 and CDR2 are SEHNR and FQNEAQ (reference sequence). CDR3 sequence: CASSSTGTGFNEKLFF. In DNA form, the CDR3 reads TGTGCCAGCAGCAGTACCGGGACAGGGTTCAATGAAAAACTGTTTTTT.

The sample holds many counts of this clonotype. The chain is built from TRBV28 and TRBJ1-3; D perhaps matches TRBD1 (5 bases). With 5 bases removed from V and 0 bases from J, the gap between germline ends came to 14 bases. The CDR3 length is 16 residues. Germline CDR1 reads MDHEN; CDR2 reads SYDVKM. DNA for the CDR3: TGTGCCAGCAGTCCCATGCCGGGGGTCTCTGGAAACACCATATATTTT. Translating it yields CASSPMPGVSGNTIYF.

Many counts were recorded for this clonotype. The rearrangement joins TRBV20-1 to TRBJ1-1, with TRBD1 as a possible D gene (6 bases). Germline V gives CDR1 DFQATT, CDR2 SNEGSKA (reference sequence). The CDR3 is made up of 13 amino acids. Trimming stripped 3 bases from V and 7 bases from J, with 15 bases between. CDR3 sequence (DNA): TGCAGTGCTAGTGGGACACGGTTCGGTGAAGCTTTCTTT. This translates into CSASGTRFGEAFF.

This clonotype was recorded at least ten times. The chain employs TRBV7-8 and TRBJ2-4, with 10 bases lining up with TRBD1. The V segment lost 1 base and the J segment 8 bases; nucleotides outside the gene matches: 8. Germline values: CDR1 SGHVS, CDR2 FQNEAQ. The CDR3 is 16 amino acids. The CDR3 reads CASSLGGTGVGDIQYF. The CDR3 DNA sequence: TGTGCCAGCAGCTTAGGTGGGACAGGGGTAGGAGACATTCAGTACTTC.

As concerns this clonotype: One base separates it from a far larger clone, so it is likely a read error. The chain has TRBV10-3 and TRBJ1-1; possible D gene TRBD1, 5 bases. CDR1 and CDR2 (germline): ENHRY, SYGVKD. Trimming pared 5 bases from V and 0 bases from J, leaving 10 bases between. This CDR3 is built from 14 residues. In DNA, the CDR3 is TGTGCCATCAGTTTCGGACAAGTGAACACTGAAGCTTTCTTT. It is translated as CAISFGQVNTEAFF.

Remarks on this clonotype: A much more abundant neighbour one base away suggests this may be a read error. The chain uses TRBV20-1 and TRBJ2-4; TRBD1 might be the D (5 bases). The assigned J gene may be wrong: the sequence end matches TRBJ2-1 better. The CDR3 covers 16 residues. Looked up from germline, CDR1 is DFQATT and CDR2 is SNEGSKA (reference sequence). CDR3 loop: CSGLKLLSFGSDIQFF. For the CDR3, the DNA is TGCAGTGGGCTTAAACTACTGAGCTTTGGTTCGGACATTCAGTTCTTC.

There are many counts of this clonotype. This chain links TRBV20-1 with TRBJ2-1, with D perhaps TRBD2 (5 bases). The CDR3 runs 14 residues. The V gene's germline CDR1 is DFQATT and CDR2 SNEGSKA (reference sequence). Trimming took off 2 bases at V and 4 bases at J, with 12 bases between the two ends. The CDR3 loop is CSARNPTSYNEQFF. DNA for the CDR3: TGCAGTGCTAGAAACCCTACTAGTTACAATGAGCAGTTCTTC.

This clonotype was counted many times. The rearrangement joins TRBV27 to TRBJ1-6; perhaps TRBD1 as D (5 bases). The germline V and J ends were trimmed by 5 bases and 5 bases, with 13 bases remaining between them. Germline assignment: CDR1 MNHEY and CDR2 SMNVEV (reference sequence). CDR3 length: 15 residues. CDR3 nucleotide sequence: TGTGCCAGCAGTAACACGCCGGGGGATAATTCACCCCTCCACTTT. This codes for CASSNTPGDNSPLHF.

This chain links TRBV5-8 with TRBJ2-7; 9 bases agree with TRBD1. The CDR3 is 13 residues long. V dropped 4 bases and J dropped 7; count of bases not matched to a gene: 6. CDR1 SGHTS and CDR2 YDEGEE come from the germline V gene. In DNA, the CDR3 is TGTGCCAGCAGCAAGGGACAGGGCTGGGAGCAGTACTTC. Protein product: CASSKGQGWEQYF.

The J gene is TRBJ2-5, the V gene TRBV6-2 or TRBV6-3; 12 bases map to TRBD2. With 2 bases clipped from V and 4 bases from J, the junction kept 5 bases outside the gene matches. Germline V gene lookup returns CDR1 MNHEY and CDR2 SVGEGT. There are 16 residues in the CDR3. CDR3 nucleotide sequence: TGTGCCAGCAGTTACAGACTAGCGGGAGAGCGAGAGACCCAGTACTTC. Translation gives CASSYRLAGERETQYF.

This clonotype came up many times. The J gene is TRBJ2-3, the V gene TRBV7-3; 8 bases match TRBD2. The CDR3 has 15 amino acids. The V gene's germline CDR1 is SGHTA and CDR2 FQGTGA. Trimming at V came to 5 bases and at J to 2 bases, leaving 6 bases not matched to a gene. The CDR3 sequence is CASSRSGAFTDTQYF. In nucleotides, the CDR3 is TGTGCCAGCAGCCGTAGCGGGGCCTTCACAGATACGCAGTATTTT.

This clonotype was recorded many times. The CDR3 protein is CASSFLSSNTGELFF. The CDR3 nucleotides read TGTGCCAGCAGCTTCCTAAGTTCGAACACCGGGGAGCTGTTTTTT. The V call is TRBV7-8, the J call TRBJ2-2; D ambiguous. Deletions cut 3 bases from V and 0 bases from J, with 8 bases between. The germline V gene encodes CDR1 SGHVS and CDR2 FQNEAQ. CDR3 length equals 15 residues.

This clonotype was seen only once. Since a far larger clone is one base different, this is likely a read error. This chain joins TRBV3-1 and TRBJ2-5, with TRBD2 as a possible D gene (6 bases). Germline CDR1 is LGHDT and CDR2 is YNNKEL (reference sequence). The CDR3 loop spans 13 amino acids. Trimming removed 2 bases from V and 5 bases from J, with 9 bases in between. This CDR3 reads CASSQQGGETQYF. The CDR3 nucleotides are TGTGCCAGCAGCCAACAGGGAGGCGAGACCCAGTACTTC.

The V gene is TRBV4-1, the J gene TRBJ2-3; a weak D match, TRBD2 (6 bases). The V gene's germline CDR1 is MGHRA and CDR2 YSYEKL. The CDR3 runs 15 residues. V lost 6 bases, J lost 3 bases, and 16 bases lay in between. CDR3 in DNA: TGCGCCAGCAGTCTCGGGGGAGTAGGGACAGATACGCAGTATTTT. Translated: CASSLGGVGTDTQYF.